These 30 T cell receptor beta chains came from one sample sequenced in a study of low-dose radiotherapy and immunotherapy resistance in tumors. The time point was: before trial treatment. TRAV and TRBV primers primed cDNA for both TCRalpha and TCRbeta. The authors ran 15 to 20 PCR cycles to amplify TCRs with a constant-region primer and V-primer adapter. TCRdb redid the calling of the reads with MiXCR, one entry per CDR3 protein. This table has 70,000 to 90,000 distinct CDR3 sequences, roughly a sixth appearing once. Sequenced here: PBMCs, sampled before treatment. Receptors originate from a male donor with prostate cancer.

The chain joins TRBV18 to TRBJ2-1, with D possibly being TRBD1 or TRBD2 (5 bases each). The CDR3 sequence is 14 residues long. CDR1 is KGHSH, CDR2 LQKENI, per germline. V lost 3 bases, J lost 1 base, and 7 bases lay in between. The CDR3 spells CASSPWGSYNEQFF. The CDR3 DNA is TGTGCCAGCTCACCGTGGGGGTCCTACAATGAGCAGTTCTTC.

Ten or more counts support this clonotype. In nucleotides, the CDR3 is TGCAGCGTTGAAGGGGCCTGGGGGCGCCTCCGGGAGACCCAGTACTTC. Amino acids: CSVEGAWGRLRETQYF. This chain links TRBV29-1 with TRBJ2-5; TRBD1 is a possible D gene (6 bases). Trimming left V 1 base short and J 5 bases short, with 20 bases between. The CDR3 is made up of 16 amino acids. The germline V gene encodes CDR1 SQVTM and CDR2 ANQGSEA.

This clonotype was seen repeatedly, ten times or more. The chain joins TRBV11-2 to TRBJ2-5; D is uncertain. Per germline, CDR1 SGHAT and CDR2 FQNNGV. Trimming removed 1 base at V and 2 bases at J, with 5 bases between. CDR3 size: 13 residues. The CDR3 loop reads CASSLGGQETQYF. CDR3 sequence (DNA): TGTGCCAGCAGCTTAGGTGGGCAAGAGACCCAGTACTTC.

The V and J genes are TRBV11-2 and TRBJ1-2, with D perhaps matching TRBD1 (6 bases). CDR3 length: 16 residues. Germline CDR1 is SGHAT and CDR2 is FQNNGV. V shed 3 bases and J shed 6 bases, with 20 bases lying between them. The CDR3 DNA follows: TGTGCCAGCAGCTTTGTAGCATCGGGGGCCATAGATGGCTACACCTTC. Translation: CASSFVASGAIDGYTF.

This clonotype has a handful of counts. J is TRBJ1-4 and V is TRBV10-3; 9 bases map to TRBD1. V gave up 0 bases and J gave up 7 bases; unmatched junction bases: 3. The CDR3 extends over 15 amino acids. Germline CDR1 and CDR2: ENHRY and SYGVKD. CDR3 residues: CAISESGDRVEKLFF. The DNA of the CDR3 is TGTGCCATCAGTGAGTCAGGGGACAGGGTTGAAAAACTGTTTTTT.

The V call is TRBV3-1, the J call TRBJ1-1; weak D call: TRBD1 (5 bases). The germline V gene has CDR1 LGHDT and CDR2 YNNKEL (reference sequence). This CDR3 has 14 amino acids. V was pared by 3 bases and J by 1 base, with 9 bases between. CDR3 nucleotide sequence: TGTGCCAGCAGCCAGGGGGAGGAGAACACTGAAGCTTTCTTT. Protein sequence: CASSQGEENTEAFF. Supplemented by reference TRBV3-1 and TRBJ1-1, the full variable domain reads DTAVSQTPKYLVTQMGNDKSIKCEQNLGHDTMYWYKQDSKKFLKIMFSYNNKELIINETVPNRFSPKSPDKAHLNLHINSLELGDSAVYFCASSQGEENTEAFFGQGTRLTVV.

This clonotype showed up many times. V is TRBV20-1 and J is TRBJ1-2; the match to TRBD1 covers 9 bases. The CDR3 has 15 amino acids. Per germline, CDR1 DFQATT and CDR2 SNEGSKA (reference sequence). The trim removed 1 base at V and 6 bases at J, leaving 9 bases unmatched. CDR3 coding DNA: TGCAGTGCTAGAGTTCGGGACAGGGAAGGAAATGGCTACACCTTC. Protein: CSARVRDREGNGYTF.

The CDR3 reads CASSKGQGMNTEAFF. The CDR3 DNA follows: TGTGCCAGCAGCAAAGGACAGGGAATGAACACTGAAGCTTTCTTT. This chain joins TRBV7-2 and TRBJ1-1, with TRBD1 matching over 8 bases. CDR3 length: 15 residues. The V segment lost 5 bases and the J segment 0 bases; nucleotides outside the gene matches: 5. Germline loops: CDR1 SGHTA, CDR2 FQGNSA.

This clonotype was found many times. The CDR3 spells CASSLIGEQYF. The CDR3 bases are TGTGCCAGCAGCCTGATCGGGGAGCAGTACTTC. The chain joins TRBV7-9 to TRBJ2-7; D not resolved. Trimming removed 5 bases from V and 7 bases from J, with 9 bases in between. CDR3 size: 11 residues. CDR1 is SEHNR, CDR2 FQNEAQ, per germline (reference sequence).

This clonotype turned up a few times. This chain joins TRBV19 and TRBJ2-3, with 7 bases lining up with TRBD1. The CDR3 extends over 15 amino acids. With 2 bases clipped from V and 7 bases from J, the junction kept 9 bases outside the gene matches. Germline values: CDR1 LNHDA, CDR2 SQIVND (reference sequence). CDR3: CASSINSDRDHTQYF. The CDR3 DNA sequence: TGTGCCAGTAGTATAAATTCCGACAGGGATCATACGCAGTATTTT.

Many counts were recorded for this clonotype. The chain joins TRBV20-1 to TRBJ2-2; D gene ambiguous. Trimming took 3 bases from V and 5 from J, leaving 4 bases between them. CDR3 length: 11 amino acids. Germline V gene sequence: CDR1 DFQATT, CDR2 SNEGSKA (reference sequence). CDR3: CSARGTGELFF. The CDR3 DNA sequence: TGCAGTGCTAGGGGTACCGGGGAGCTGTTTTTT.

This clonotype was counted at least ten times. The CDR3 loop is CASSLDGGVGQPQHF. In DNA form, the CDR3 reads TGTGCCAGCAGCTTAGACGGGGGCGTAGGTCAGCCCCAGCATTTT. This rearrangement joins TRBV7-2 to TRBJ1-5; weak D call: TRBD1 (6 bases). Trimming cost V 1 base and J 6 bases, with 13 bases left between them. CDR1 SGHTA and CDR2 FQGNSA come from the germline V gene. There are 15 residues in the CDR3.

This clonotype was picked up many times. The chain couples TRBV4-1 to TRBJ2-3, with D tentatively TRBD2 (6 bases). The germline V and J ends were trimmed by 2 bases and 2 bases, with 17 bases remaining between them. Germline assignment: CDR1 MGHRA and CDR2 YSYEKL. The CDR3 consists of 17 residues. The chain's CDR3 is CASSQIAVPFPTDTQYF. Here the CDR3 DNA reads TGCGCCAGCAGCCAAATAGCGGTCCCCTTCCCCACAGATACGCAGTATTTT.

This clonotype was picked up many times. The chain has TRBV5-1 and TRBJ1-5; TRBD1 matches at 7 bases. Germline V gene sequence: CDR1 SGHRS, CDR2 YFSETQ. The trim removed 4 bases at V and 0 bases at J, leaving 7 bases unmatched. The CDR3 is 16 residues long. The CDR3 reads CASSTGTVYSNQPQHF. In nucleotides, the CDR3 is TGCGCCAGCAGCACCGGGACAGTTTATAGCAATCAGCCCCAGCATTTT.

There are many counts of this clonotype. V and J are TRBV10-3 and TRBJ1-1, with D hard to call. The CDR3 runs 13 residues. Germline V gene lookup returns CDR1 ENHRY and CDR2 SYGVKD. V was clipped by 2 bases and J by 4 bases, with 8 bases between them. CDR3 nucleotides: TGTGCCATCAGTGAGCAGGTGGGCACTGAAGCTTTCTTT. Amino acids: CAISEQVGTEAFF.

This clonotype occurred many times. J is TRBJ1-1 and V is TRBV19; no clear D. The germline CDR1 and CDR2 sequences are LNHDA and SQIVND (reference sequence). The CDR3 consists of 11 residues. The V and J ends lost 10 bases and 6 bases respectively, with 12 bases between them. The CDR3 coding sequence is TGTGCCACGACCCGGGGAGCTGAAGCTTTCTTT. Protein sequence: CATTRGAEAFF.

At least ten counts were recorded for this clonotype. The chain has TRBV24-1 and TRBJ1-1; D unresolved. Germline V gene data show CDR1 as KGHDR and CDR2 as SFDVKD. V was shortened by 8 bases and J by 10 bases, with 7 bases between the two germline ends. The CDR3 loop spans 9 amino acids. CDR3: CATNYRAFF. CDR3 bases: TGTGCCACCAATTACAGAGCTTTCTTT.

This clonotype was found many times. One end of the junction is discordant with germline, which a read error may explain. V usage is TRBV5-3 and J usage is TRBJ2-1; 7 bases match TRBD1. TRBV5-3 is an ORF, with its function uncertain. The CDR3 covers 14 residues. The CDR3 DNA follows: TGTGCCAGCAGCTTGAACGGACAGGACCGGGCGCAGTTCTTC. Residues: CASSLNGQDRAQFF.

This rearrangement joins TRBV6-1 to TRBJ2-1; 8 bases map to TRBD2. V was pared by 5 bases and J by 2 bases, with 5 bases of the junction left unmatched. CDR1 and CDR2 from the germline V gene are MNHNS and SASEGT. This CDR3 is built from 15 residues. The CDR3 DNA follows: TGTGCCAGCAGTTACGCGGGAGGAGCCTACAATGAGCAGTTCTTC. Translating it yields CASSYAGGAYNEQFF.

This clonotype was recorded many times. The chain recombines TRBV20-1 with TRBJ2-1, with D perhaps TRBD1 (7 bases). The CDR3 sequence is 12 residues long. Germline values: CDR1 DFQATT, CDR2 SNEGSKA (reference sequence). In nucleotides, the CDR3 is TGCGGGGGGAGACAGGGTAGCGGTGAGCAGTTCTTC. Encoded protein: CGGRQGSGEQFF.

This clonotype has at least ten counts. The chain recombines TRBV10-3 with TRBJ2-5; D not resolved. CDR1 is ENHRY, CDR2 SYGVKD, per germline. V was clipped by 4 bases and J by 3 bases, with 18 bases between them. This CDR3 region has 16 residues. The CDR3 protein is CAISGSQADSKETQYF. CDR3 DNA sequence: TGTGCCATCAGTGGATCACAAGCTGACTCCAAAGAGACCCAGTACTTC.

Many counts were recorded for this clonotype. The CDR3 region is CASSVSGNTIYF. DNA for the CDR3: TGTGCCAGCAGTGTGAGTGGAAACACCATATATTTT. V usage is TRBV6-1 and J usage is TRBJ1-3; D call uncertain. V was cut by 4 bases and J by 3 bases, with 4 bases left in between. Looked up from germline, CDR1 is MNHNS and CDR2 is SASEGT. CDR3 size: 12 residues.

This clonotype was picked up many times. The J gene is TRBJ2-2, the V gene TRBV19; D not resolved. Trimming left V 1 base short and J 7 bases short, with 10 bases between. The germline CDR1 and CDR2 sequences are LNHDA and SQIVND (reference sequence). The CDR3 runs to 14 residues. The CDR3 bases are TGTGCCAGTAGTATAGGTAGTGACCACGGGGAGCTGTTTTTT. This sequence encodes CASSIGSDHGELFF.

With respect to this clonotype: A single base is all that separates this from a far larger clone, so a read error is likely. The chain employs TRBV6-5 and TRBJ2-3, with D perhaps TRBD2 (5 bases). Germline CDR1 is MNHEY and CDR2 is SVGAGI. The length of the CDR3 is 15 residues. CDR3 residues: CASSDSGSSSDTQYF. In DNA form, the CDR3 reads TGTGCCAGCAGTGACTCGGGGTCTAGCTCAGATACGCAGTATTTT.

The chain couples TRBV4-2 to TRBJ2-1, with 12 positions matching TRBD2. This CDR3 has 13 amino acids. The germline V gene encodes CDR1 LGHNA and CDR2 YNFKEQ. With V trimmed by 4 bases and J by 15 bases, 7 bases remained unmatched. The CDR3 DNA is TGTGCCAGCAGCCTGGCTAGCGGGGGGGATTGGTTCTTC. This translates into CASSLASGGDWFF.

This clonotype was counted ten times or more. V is TRBV30 and J is TRBJ2-3; the D gene could be TRBD1 or TRBD2 (6 bases each). Trimming took off 3 bases at V and 4 bases at J, with 8 bases between the two ends. Germline V CDR1 and CDR2: GTSNPN, SVGIG (reference sequence). The CDR3 covers 12 residues. CDR3 sequence (DNA): TGTGCCTGGAGCGGGGGCCCAGATACGCAGTATTTT. Amino acid sequence: CAWSGGPDTQYF.

The chain employs TRBV24-1 and TRBJ1-4; a possible D gene is TRBD1 (5 bases). Between the trimmed V and J ends, which lost 9 bases and 8 bases, there was a span of 12 bases. This CDR3 comprises 12 residues. Germline CDR1 KGHDR, CDR2 SFDVKD. CDR3 bases: TGTGCCACCTCCGACAGAGAGGAAAAACTGTTTTTT. Translation gives CATSDREEKLFF.

This clonotype was seen many times. The rearrangement links TRBV20-1 to TRBJ2-7; the D gene could be TRBD1 or TRBD2 (5 bases each). Between the trimmed V and J ends, which lost 2 bases and 5 bases, there was a span of 19 bases. The CDR3 spans 15 residues. Per the germline V gene, CDR1 is DFQATT and CDR2 is SNEGSKA (reference sequence). The CDR3 reads CSARFPGTGGNEQYF. The CDR3 DNA follows: TGCAGTGCTAGATTCCCCGGGACGGGTGGCAACGAGCAGTACTTC.

This clonotype came up many times. The chain links TRBV25-1 to TRBJ2-1; possibly TRBD1 for D (5 bases). The CDR3 is 14 amino acids. V was pared by 6 bases and J by 7 bases, with 16 bases between. Germline CDR1 MGHDK, CDR2 SYGVNS. The CDR3, as DNA: TGTGCCAGCAGCACTTCAGGGAACCGGAATGAGCAGTTCTTC. It is translated as CASSTSGNRNEQFF. Filled out from reference TRBV25-1 and TRBJ2-1, the complete variable domain reads EADIYQTPRYLVIGTGKKITLECSQTMGHDKMYWYQQDPGMELHLIHYSYGVNSTEKGDLSSESTVSRIRTEHFPLTLESARPSHTSQYLCASSTSGNRNEQFFGPGTRLTVL.

There are many counts of this clonotype. The genes are TRBV12-3 or TRBV12-4 and TRBJ2-3; a weak D match, TRBD2 (7 bases). There are 15 residues in the CDR3. Trimming stripped 5 bases from V and 2 bases from J, with 14 bases between. This chain's CDR3 is CASSLGGPNTDTQYF. The CDR3 DNA follows: TGTGCCAGCAGTCTGGGGGGGCCGAACACAGATACGCAGTATTTT.